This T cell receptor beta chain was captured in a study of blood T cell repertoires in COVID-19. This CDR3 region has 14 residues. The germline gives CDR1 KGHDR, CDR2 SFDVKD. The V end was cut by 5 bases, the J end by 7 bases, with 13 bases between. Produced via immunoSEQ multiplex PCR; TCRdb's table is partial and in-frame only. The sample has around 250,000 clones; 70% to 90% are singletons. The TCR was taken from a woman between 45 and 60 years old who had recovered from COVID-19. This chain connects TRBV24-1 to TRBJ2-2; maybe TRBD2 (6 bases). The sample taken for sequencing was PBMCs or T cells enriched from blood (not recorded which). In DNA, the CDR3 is TGTGCCACCAGTGGTGGGGCGGGAAGCGGGGAGCTGTTTTTT. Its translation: CATSGGAGSGELFF.